Following are 20 T cell receptor beta chains from one sample sequenced in a study of blood T cell repertoires in COVID-19 (dated by TCRdb to the early 2020s). The library was produced with the immunoSEQ multiplex PCR assay. Here the immuneACCESS table is served through TCRdb, limited to in-frame sequences with V and J called. Missing clones are a known gap in these copies; in checked studies unresolved V genes cover under half, and the rest lacks a known reason. This sample comprises under 300,000 clones, approximately 91% of them detected only once. 2% to 2.5% of the sample comes from the top ten. Sequenced sample: PBMCs or T cells enriched from blood (not recorded which). All receptors derive from a woman aged 40 to 49 with acute COVID-19.

V and J are TRBV2 and TRBJ1-4; D is perhaps TRBD1 (5 bases). Trimming cost V 6 bases and J 0 bases, with 8 bases left between them. Germline V lookup: CDR1 SNHLY, CDR2 FYNNEI. The CDR3 runs 14 residues. The chain's CDR3 is CASRQEPTNEKLFF. DNA of the CDR3: TGTGCCAGCAGACAGGAACCAACTAATGAAAAACTGTTTTTT.

DNA of the CDR3: TGTGCCAGCAGTCCCGACACCGACACAGATACGCAGTATTTT. Protein: CASSPDTDTDTQYF. This chain uses TRBV9 with TRBJ2-3; D is unclear. The CDR3 consists of 14 residues. CDR1 SGDLS and CDR2 YYNGEE come from the germline V gene. V was clipped by 5 bases and J by 2 bases, with 12 bases between them.

This chain connects TRBV9 to TRBJ1-1, with TRBD1 matching 7 bases. Germline V gene lookup returns CDR1 SGDLS and CDR2 YYNGEE. The V gene end was trimmed by 0 bases and the J gene end by 8 bases; junction bases not matched to a gene: 4. CDR3 length: 13 amino acids. This chain's CDR3 is CASSVGGGKEAFF. CDR3 bases: TGTGCCAGCAGCGTAGGAGGGGGCAAGGAAGCTTTCTTT.

The chain is built from TRBV18 and TRBJ2-7; TRBD1 aligns across 7 bases. V was pared by 5 bases and J by 0 bases, with 4 bases of the junction left unmatched. CDR1 and CDR2 from the germline V gene are KGHSH and LQKENI. This CDR3 region has 14 residues. This chain's CDR3 is CASSGTVSSYEQYF. The CDR3 bases are TGTGCCAGCTCAGGGACAGTGAGCTCCTACGAGCAGTACTTC.

J is TRBJ1-4 and V is TRBV28; D is perhaps TRBD1 (5 bases). Between the trimmed V and J ends, which lost 10 bases and 8 bases, there was a span of 14 bases. The CDR3 is made up of 12 amino acids. Per germline, CDR1 MDHEN and CDR2 SYDVKM. The CDR3 DNA reads TGTGCCACGGGGGGTCAGTGGGAAAAACTGTTTTTT. Its translation: CATGGQWEKLFF.

This chain links TRBV12-5 with TRBJ2-7, with D unclear. Germline V gene lookup returns CDR1 LGHNT and CDR2 FRNRAP. V lost 1 base to trimming and J lost 1 base, with 8 bases between them. The CDR3 contains 14 residues. The CDR3 nucleotides read TGTGCTAGTGGTTTGGGGGCAATTTCCTACGAGCAGTACTTC. It encodes CASGLGAISYEQYF.

The chain is built from TRBV5-1 and TRBJ2-7; 8 positions match TRBD2. CDR3 length equals 16 residues. Trimming took 8 bases from V and 9 from J; bases not matched to a gene: 22. Per germline, CDR1 SGHRS and CDR2 YFSETQ. In nucleotides, the CDR3 is TGCGCCAGTACCGGAGGAGCGGGGGCTCCCAGAGGGGCGCAGTACTTC. This sequence encodes CASTGGAGAPRGAQYF. The whole variable domain, filled in from reference TRBV5-1 and TRBJ2-7, reads KAGVTQTPRYLIKTRGQQVTLSCSPISGHRSVSWYQQTPGQGLQFLFEYFSETQRNKGNFPGRFSGRQFSNSRSEMNVSTLELGDSALYLCASTGGAGAPRGAQYFGPGTRLTVT.

The chain carries TRBV18 and TRBJ1-2, with 9 bases that match TRBD1. The V and J ends lost 6 bases and 5 bases, in that order; junction bases with no gene match: 10. The V gene's germline CDR1 is KGHSH and CDR2 LQKENI. The length of the CDR3 is 15 residues. The CDR3 spells CASSAEAGTGYGYTF. DNA for the CDR3: TGTGCCAGCTCCGCGGAAGCCGGGACAGGGTATGGCTACACCTTC.

The CDR3: CASSWRGGELGAFF. The CDR3 DNA reads TGTGCCAGCAGTTGGAGGGGAGGGGAACTGGGGGCTTTCTTT. V is TRBV27 and J is TRBJ1-1, with a weak D call TRBD1 (5 bases). The CDR3 sequence is 14 residues long. V was cut by 4 bases and J by 11 bases, with 20 bases left in between. Germline values: CDR1 MNHEY, CDR2 SMNVEV (reference sequence).

J is TRBJ2-5 and V is TRBV6-5; TRBD2 aligns across 10 bases. CDR1 and CDR2 from the germline V gene are MNHEY and SVGAGI. J lost 5 bases, V lost 0 bases, and 3 bases had no gene match. The CDR3 consists of 15 residues. CDR3 bases: TGTGCCAGCAGTTACTCAGCGGGGGGGCCTGAGACCCAGTACTTC. It translates to CASSYSAGGPETQYF.

This clone was observed once. CDR3 sequence reads: CASSLDGGNQPQHF. The CDR3 region has the DNA TGTGCCAGCAGTTTAGACGGAGGCAATCAGCCCCAGCATTTT. The chain has TRBV6-5 and TRBJ1-5; D is ambiguous. CDR1 and CDR2 (germline): MNHEY, SVGAGI. The CDR3 extends over 14 amino acids. Trimming pared 4 bases from V and 2 bases from J, leaving 9 bases between.

The chain links TRBV6-1 to TRBJ2-7; TRBD2 might be the D (6 bases). The CDR3 consists of 14 residues. Trimming took 3 bases from V and 5 from J, leaving 14 bases between them. CDR1 and CDR2 from the germline V gene are MNHNS and SASEGT. DNA of the CDR3: TGTGCCAGCAGTGATGGGGGGAAGGTCCACGAGCAGTACTTC. It translates to CASSDGGKVHEQYF.

V gene TRBV19 combines with J gene TRBJ1-1, with no clear D. The germline V gene encodes CDR1 LNHDA and CDR2 SQIVND (reference sequence). The ends were cut back, 7 bases at V and 8 bases at J, with 29 bases in the middle. There are 17 residues in the CDR3. CDR3 sequence: CASTLPGRARSVSEAFF. Here the CDR3 DNA reads TGTGCCAGTACCCTACCCGGTAGAGCTCGATCCGTTTCAGAAGCTTTCTTT.

This chain connects TRBV7-8 to TRBJ2-1; TRBD2 aligns across 9 bases. With 5 bases clipped from V and 0 bases from J, the junction kept 11 bases outside the gene matches. The CDR3 length is 18 residues. The germline V gene encodes CDR1 SGHVS and CDR2 FQNEAQ. CDR3 residues: CASSRRLEREVSYNEQFF. In DNA, the CDR3 is TGTGCCAGCAGCCGGCGCCTTGAGCGGGAGGTCTCCTACAATGAGCAGTTCTTC. The full variable domain, with the rest looked up from reference TRBV7-8 and TRBJ2-1, is GAGVSQSPRYKVAKRGQDVALRCDPISGHVSLFWYQQALGQGPEFLTYFQNEAQLDKSGLPSDRFFAERPEGSVSTLKIQRTQQEDSAVYLCASSRRLEREVSYNEQFFGPGTRLTVL.

On this clone: One end of the junction varies from germline; a read error may be responsible. The chain recombines TRBV19 with TRBJ1-5; the match to TRBD1 covers 10 bases. The CDR3 runs to 14 residues. The germline gives CDR1 LNHDA, CDR2 SQIVND (reference sequence). The CDR3 spells CASSIGTGVQPQHF. The DNA for the CDR3 is TGTGCCAGTAGCATAGGGACAGGGGTTCAGCCCCAGCATTTT.

V gene TRBV30 combines with J gene TRBJ1-1, with 7 bases fitting TRBD1. This CDR3 contains 12 residues. Germline V lookup: CDR1 GTSNPN, CDR2 SVGIG (reference sequence). J was trimmed by 2 bases and V by 7 bases; bases with no gene match: 4. CDR3 region: CALRQGNTEAFF. The CDR3 DNA reads as TGTGCCTTGAGACAGGGAAACACTGAAGCTTTCTTT.

The gene calls are TRBV2 and TRBJ1-2; D is uncertain. CDR1 is SNHLY and CDR2 is FYNNEI in the germline V gene. Trimming left V 2 bases short and J 4 bases short, with 11 bases between. CDR3 length equals 14 residues. The CDR3 DNA sequence: TGTGCCAGCAGTGAAATTCTCCAGGCCTATGGCTACACCTTC. Protein: CASSEILQAYGYTF.

The chain is built from TRBV11-2 and TRBJ2-1; 7 bases map to TRBD2. The V gene's germline CDR1 is SGHAT and CDR2 FQNNGV. The J segment lost 3 bases and the V segment lost 5 bases, leaving 10 bases of the junction unmatched. The CDR3 spans 16 residues. CDR3 protein: CASSPTVGTNYNEQFF. The CDR3 nucleotides are TGTGCCAGCAGCCCGACGGTGGGGACTAACTACAATGAGCAGTTCTTC.

The V call is TRBV19, the J call TRBJ1-1; 9 nucleotides line up with TRBD1. Losses at the gene ends were 6 bases for V and 2 bases for J; bases not matched to a gene: 7. The CDR3 runs to 15 residues. Germline V gene data show CDR1 as LNHDA and CDR2 as SQIVND (reference sequence). CDR3 in amino acids: CASRVDRGGNTEAFF. The CDR3 coding sequence is TGTGCCAGTAGAGTGGACAGGGGTGGTAACACTGAAGCTTTCTTT.

The rearrangement joins TRBV6-5 to TRBJ1-4; D perhaps matches TRBD1 (5 bases). Per germline, CDR1 MNHEY and CDR2 SVGAGI. Trimming removed 6 bases at V and 7 bases at J, with 15 bases between. This CDR3 region has 14 residues. The CDR3 coding sequence is TGTGCCAGCAGACCCAGGGTGGAGGGTGAAAAACTGTTTTTT. As protein: CASRPRVEGEKLFF.